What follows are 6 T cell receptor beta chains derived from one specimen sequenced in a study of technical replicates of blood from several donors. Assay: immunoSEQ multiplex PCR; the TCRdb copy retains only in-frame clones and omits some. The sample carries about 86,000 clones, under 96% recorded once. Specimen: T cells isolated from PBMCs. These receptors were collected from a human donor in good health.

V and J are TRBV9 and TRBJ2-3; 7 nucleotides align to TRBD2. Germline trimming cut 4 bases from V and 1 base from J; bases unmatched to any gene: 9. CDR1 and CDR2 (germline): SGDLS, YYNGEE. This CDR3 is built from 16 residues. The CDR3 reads CASSPWGGRGTDTQYF. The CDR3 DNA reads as TGTGCCAGCAGCCCCTGGGGCGGGAGAGGCACAGATACGCAGTATTTT.

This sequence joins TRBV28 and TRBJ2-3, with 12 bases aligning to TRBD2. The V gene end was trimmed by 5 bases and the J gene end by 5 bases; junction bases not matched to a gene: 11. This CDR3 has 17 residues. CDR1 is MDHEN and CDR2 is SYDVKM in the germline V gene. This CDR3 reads CASSIPSGRALIDTQYF. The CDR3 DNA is TGTGCCAGCAGTATACCTAGCGGGAGGGCTTTGATAGATACGCAGTATTTT.

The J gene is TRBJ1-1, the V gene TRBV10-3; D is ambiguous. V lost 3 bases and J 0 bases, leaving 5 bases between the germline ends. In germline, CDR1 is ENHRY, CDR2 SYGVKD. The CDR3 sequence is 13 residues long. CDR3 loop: CAISDSLNTEAFF. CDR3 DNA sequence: TGTGCCATCAGTGACAGTCTGAACACTGAAGCTTTCTTT.

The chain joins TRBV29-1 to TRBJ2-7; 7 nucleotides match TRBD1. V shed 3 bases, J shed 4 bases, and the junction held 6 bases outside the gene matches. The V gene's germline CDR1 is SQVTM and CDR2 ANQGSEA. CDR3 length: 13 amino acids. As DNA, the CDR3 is TGCAGCGTTGATTCCGGGACAGCTTACGAGCAGTACTTC. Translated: CSVDSGTAYEQYF.

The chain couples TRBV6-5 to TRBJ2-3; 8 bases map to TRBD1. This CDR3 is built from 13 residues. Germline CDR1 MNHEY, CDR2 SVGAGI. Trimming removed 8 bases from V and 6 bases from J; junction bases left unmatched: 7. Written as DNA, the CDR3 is TGTGCCAGCCACAGGGGGGCGGGGGATACGCAGTATTTT. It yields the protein CASHRGAGDTQYF.

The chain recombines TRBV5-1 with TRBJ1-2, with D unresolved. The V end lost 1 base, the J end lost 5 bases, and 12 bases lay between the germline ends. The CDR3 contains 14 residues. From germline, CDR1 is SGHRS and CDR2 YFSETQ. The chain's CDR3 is CASSLTEEGYGYTF. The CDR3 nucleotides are TGCGCCAGCAGCTTGACAGAGGAGGGATATGGCTACACCTTC.